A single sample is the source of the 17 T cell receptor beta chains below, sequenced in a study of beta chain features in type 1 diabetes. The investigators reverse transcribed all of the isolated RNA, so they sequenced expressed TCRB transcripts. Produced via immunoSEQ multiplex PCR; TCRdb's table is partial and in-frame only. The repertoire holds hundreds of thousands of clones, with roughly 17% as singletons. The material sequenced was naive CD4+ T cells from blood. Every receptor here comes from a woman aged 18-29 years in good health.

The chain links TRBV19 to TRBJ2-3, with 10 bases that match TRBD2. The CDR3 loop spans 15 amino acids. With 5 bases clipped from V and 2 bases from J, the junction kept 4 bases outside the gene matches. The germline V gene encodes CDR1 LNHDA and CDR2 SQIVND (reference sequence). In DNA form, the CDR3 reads TGTGCCAGTAGTCCTAGCGGGAGCCTCACAGATACGCAGTATTTT. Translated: CASSPSGSLTDTQYF.

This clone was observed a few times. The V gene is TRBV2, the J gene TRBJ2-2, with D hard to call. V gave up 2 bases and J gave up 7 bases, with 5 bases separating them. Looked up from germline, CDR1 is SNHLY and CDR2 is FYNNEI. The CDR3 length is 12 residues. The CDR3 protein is CASSETSGELFF. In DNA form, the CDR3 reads TGTGCCAGCAGTGAAACCAGCGGGGAGCTGTTTTTT.

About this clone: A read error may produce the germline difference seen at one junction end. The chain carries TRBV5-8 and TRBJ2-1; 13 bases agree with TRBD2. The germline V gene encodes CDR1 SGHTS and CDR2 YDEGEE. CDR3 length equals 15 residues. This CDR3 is CASSQLAGGLNEQFF. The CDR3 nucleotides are TGCGCCAGCAGCCAACTAGCGGGAGGGCTCAATGAGCAGTTCTTC.

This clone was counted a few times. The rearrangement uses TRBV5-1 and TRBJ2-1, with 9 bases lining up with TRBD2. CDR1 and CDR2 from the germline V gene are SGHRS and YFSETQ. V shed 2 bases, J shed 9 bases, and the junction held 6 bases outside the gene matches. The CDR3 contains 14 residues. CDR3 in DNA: TGCGCCAGCAGCTTTAGCGGGAGTGCTCGTGAGCAGTTCTTC. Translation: CASSFSGSAREQFF.

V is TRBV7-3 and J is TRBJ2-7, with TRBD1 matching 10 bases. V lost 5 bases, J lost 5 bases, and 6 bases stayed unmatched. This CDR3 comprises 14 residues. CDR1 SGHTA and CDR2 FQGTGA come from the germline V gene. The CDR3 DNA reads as TGTGCCAGCAGCCGGACAGGGGGTCGGGACGAGCAGTACTTC. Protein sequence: CASSRTGGRDEQYF.

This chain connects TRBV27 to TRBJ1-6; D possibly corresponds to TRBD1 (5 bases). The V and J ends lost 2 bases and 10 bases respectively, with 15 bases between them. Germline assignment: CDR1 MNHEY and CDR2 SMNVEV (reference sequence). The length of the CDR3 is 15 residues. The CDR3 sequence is CASSLQTSGRSPLHF. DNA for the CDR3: TGTGCCAGCAGTTTACAAACGTCGGGACGGTCACCCCTCCACTTT.

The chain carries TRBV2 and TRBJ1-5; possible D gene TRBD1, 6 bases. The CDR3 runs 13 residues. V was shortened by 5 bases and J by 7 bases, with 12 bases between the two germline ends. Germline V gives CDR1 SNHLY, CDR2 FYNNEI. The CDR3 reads CASSLGQGQPQHF. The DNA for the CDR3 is TGTGCCAGCAGTTTGGGCCAGGGGCAGCCCCAGCATTTT.

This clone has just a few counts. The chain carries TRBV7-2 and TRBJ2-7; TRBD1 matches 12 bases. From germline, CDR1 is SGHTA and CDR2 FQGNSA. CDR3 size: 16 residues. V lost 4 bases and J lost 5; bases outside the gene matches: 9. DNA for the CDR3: TGTGCCAGCAGCTATACCCCGGGACAGGGGGCCCACGAGCAGTACTTC. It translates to CASSYTPGQGAHEQYF.

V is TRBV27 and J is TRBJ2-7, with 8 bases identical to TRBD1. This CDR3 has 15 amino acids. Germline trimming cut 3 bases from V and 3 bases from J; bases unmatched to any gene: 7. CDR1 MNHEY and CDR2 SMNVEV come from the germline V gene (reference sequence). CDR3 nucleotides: TGTGCCAGCAGTTTGGCCGGGACAGGAGACTACGAGCAGTACTTC. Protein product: CASSLAGTGDYEQYF.

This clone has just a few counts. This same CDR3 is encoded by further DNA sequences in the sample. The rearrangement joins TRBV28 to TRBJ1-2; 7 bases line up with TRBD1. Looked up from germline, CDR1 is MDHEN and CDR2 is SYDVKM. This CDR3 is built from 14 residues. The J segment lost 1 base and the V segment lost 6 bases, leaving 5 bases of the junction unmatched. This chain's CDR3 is CASSTGTVNYGYTF. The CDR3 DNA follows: TGTGCCAGCAGCACCGGGACAGTTAACTATGGCTACACCTTC.

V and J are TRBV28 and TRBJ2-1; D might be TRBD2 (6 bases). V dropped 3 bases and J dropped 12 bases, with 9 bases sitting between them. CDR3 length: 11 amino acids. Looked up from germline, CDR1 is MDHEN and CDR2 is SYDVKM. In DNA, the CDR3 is TGTGCCAGCAGTTTGTGGGGGGTGCAGTTCTTC. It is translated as CASSLWGVQFF. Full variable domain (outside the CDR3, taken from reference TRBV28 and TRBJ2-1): DVKVTQSSRYLVKRTGEKVFLECVQDMDHENMFWYRQDPGLGLRLIYFSYDVKMKEKGDIPEGYSVSREKKERFSLILESASTNQTSMYLCASSLWGVQFFGPGTRLTVL.

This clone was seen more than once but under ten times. CDR3 protein: CASSSWDKHQETQYF. The CDR3 coding sequence is TGTGCCAGCAGTTCCTGGGACAAACATCAAGAGACCCAGTACTTC. This chain joins TRBV6-5 and TRBJ2-5, with D maybe TRBD1 (6 bases). CDR1 is MNHEY, CDR2 SVGAGI, per germline. The V end lost 4 bases, the J end lost 2 bases, and 14 bases lay between the germline ends. CDR3 size: 15 residues.

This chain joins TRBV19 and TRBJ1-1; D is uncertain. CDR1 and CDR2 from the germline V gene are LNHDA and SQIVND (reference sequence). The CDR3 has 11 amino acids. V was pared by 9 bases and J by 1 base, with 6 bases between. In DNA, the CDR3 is TGTGCCAGCAGGCGGAACACTGAAGCTTTCTTT. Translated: CASRRNTEAFF.

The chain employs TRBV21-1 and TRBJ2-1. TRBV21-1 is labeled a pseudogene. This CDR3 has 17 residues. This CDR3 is CASSSPRRRTTYNEQFF. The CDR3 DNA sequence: TGTGCCAGCAGCTCTCCCCGACGGCGGACGACATACAATGAGCAGTTCTTC.

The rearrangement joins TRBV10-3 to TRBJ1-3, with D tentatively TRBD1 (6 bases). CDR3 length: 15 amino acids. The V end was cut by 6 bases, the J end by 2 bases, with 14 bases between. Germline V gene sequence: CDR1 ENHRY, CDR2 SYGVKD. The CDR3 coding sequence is TGTGCCATCAGGGGTACGGACAGTGCTGGAAACACCATATATTTT. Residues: CAIRGTDSAGNTIYF.

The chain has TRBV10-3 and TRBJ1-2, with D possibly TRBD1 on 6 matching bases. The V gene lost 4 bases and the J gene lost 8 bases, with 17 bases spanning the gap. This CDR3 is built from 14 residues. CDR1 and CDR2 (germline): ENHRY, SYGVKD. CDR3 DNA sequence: TGTGCCATCAGTGGATCCGGGGGCGGAGGAGGCTACACCTTC. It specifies CAISGSGGGGGYTF.

CDR3 sequence reads: CASSLIAAEQFF. The DNA of the CDR3 is TGTGCCAGCAGCTTAATCGCAGCTGAGCAGTTCTTC. The chain combines TRBV11-2 with TRBJ2-1; D is unresolved. This CDR3 contains 12 residues. Trimming took 2 bases from V and 9 from J, leaving 8 bases between them. Germline CDR1 is SGHAT and CDR2 is FQNNGV.